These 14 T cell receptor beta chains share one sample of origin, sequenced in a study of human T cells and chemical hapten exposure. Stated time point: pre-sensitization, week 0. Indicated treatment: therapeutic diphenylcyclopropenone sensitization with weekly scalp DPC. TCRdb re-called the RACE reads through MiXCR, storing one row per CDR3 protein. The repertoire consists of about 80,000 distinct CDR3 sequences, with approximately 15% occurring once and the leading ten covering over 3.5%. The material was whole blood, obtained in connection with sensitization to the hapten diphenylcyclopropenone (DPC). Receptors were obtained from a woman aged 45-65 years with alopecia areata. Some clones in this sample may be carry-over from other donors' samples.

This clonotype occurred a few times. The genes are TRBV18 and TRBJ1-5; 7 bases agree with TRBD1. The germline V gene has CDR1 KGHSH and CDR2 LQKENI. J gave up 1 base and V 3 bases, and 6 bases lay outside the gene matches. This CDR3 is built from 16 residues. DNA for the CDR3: TGTGCCAGCTCACCGGTGAAGGGACAGAGCAATCAGCCCCAGCATTTT. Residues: CASSPVKGQSNQPQHF.

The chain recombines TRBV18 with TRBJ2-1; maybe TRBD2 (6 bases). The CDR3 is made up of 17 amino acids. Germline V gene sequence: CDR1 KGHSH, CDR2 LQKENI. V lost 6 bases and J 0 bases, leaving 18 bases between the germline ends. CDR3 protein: CASSREPRVSSYNEQFF. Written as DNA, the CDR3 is TGTGCCAGCTCCCGGGAGCCCAGGGTCAGCTCCTACAATGAGCAGTTCTTC.

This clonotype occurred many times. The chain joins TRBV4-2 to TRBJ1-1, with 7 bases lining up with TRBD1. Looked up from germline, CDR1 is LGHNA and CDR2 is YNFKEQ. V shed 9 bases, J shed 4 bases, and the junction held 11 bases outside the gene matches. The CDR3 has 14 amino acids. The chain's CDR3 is CASGNRGLGTEAFF. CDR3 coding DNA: TGTGCCAGTGGGAACAGGGGCCTCGGCACTGAAGCTTTCTTT.

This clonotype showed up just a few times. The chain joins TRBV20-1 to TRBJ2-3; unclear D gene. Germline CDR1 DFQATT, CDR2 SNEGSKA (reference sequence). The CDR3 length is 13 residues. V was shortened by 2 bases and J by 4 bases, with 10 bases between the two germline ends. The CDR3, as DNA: TGCAGTGCTAGACTTATTAGGTCAGATACGCAGTATTTT. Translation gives CSARLIRSDTQYF.

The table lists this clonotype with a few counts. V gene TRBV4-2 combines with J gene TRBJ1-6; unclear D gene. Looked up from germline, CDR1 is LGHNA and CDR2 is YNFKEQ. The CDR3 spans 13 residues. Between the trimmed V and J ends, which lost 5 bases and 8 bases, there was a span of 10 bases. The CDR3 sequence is CASSEQSDSPLHF. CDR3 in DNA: TGTGCCAGCAGCGAACAAAGCGATTCACCCCTCCACTTT.

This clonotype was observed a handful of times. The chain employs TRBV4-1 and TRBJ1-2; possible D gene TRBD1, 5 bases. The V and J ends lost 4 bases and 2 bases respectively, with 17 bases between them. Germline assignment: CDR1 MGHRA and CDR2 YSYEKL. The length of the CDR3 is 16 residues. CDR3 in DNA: TGCGCCAGCAGCCCGCAACAACAGGAGCTGAACTATGGCTACACCTTC. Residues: CASSPQQQELNYGYTF.

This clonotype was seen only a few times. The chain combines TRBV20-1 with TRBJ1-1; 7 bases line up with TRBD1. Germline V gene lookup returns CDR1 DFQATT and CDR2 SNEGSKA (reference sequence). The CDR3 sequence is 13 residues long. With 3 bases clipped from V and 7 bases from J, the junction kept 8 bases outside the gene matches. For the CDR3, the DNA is TGCAGTGCTAGTGAGGAGGGGGCTATTGAAGCTTTCTTT. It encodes CSASEEGAIEAFF.

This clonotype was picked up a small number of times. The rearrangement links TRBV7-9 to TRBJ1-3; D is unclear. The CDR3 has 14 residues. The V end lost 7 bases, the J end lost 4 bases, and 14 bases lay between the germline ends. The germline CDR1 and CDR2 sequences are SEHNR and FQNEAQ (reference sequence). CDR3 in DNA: TGTGCCAGCACGTGGTCGGGCCTCGGAAACACCATATATTTT. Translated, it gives CASTWSGLGNTIYF.

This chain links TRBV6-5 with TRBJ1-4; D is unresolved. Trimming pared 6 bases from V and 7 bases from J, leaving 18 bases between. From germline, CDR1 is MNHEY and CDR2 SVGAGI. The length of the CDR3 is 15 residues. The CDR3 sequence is CASSLFGGGSEKLFF. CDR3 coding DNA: TGTGCCAGCAGCCTCTTCGGTGGAGGGAGTGAAAAACTGTTTTTT.

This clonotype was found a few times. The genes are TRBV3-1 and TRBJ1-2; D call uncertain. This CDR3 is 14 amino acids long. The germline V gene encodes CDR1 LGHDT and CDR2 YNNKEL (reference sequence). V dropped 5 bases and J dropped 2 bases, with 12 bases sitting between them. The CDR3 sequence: CASSNIGLNYGYTF. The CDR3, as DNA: TGTGCCAGCAGCAATATAGGGCTGAACTATGGCTACACCTTC.

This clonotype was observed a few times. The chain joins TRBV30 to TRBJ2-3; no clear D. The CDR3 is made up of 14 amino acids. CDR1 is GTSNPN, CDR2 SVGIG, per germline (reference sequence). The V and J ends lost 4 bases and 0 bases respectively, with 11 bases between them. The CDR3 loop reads CAWNPGPSTDTQYF. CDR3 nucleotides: TGTGCCTGGAACCCTGGGCCGAGCACAGATACGCAGTATTTT.

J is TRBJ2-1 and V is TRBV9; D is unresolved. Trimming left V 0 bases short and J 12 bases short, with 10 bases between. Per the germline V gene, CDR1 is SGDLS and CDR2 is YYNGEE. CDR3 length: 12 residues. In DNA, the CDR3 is TGTGCCAGCAGCGTAGCGGAAGTAGGGCAGTTCTTC. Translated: CASSVAEVGQFF. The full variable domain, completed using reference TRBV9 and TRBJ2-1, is DSGVTQTPKHLITATGQRVTLRCSPRSGDLSVYWYQQSLDQGLQFLIQYYNGEERAKGNILERFSAQQFPDLHSELNLSSLELGDSALYFCASSVAEVGQFFGPGTRLTVL.

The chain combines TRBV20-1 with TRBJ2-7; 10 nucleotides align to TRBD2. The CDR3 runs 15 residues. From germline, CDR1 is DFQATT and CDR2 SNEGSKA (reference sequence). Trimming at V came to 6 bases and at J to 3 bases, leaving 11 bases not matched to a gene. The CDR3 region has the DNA TGCAGTGCGGTTCCGCATCCTAGCGGGAGCTACGAGCAGTACTTC. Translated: CSAVPHPSGSYEQYF.

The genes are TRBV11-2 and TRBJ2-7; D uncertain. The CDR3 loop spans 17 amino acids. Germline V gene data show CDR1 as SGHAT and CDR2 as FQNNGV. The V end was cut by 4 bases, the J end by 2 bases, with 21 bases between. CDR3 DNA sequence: TGTGCCAGCAGCTCGACTCGGCTCGGAACTCTCACCTACGAGCAGTACTTC. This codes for CASSSTRLGTLTYEQYF.